This entry describes one T cell receptor beta chain. Its specificity is unknown. It was with a sample-barcoded 5' primer and a J-beta primer mix that a second PCR of about 6 to 12 cycles was run. CDR3-containing paired-end reads numbering at least 2.5 million came from each sample. TCRdb reanalysed the 5' RACE reads using MiXCR and keeps one entry per CDR3 protein. Counted here are 1.5 million to 2 million distinct CDR3 sequences, about 50% occurring once; the ten biggest clones make up 2.1%. These data are taken from a study of blood T cells in healthy people across ages. Points from the study as a whole: Any conclusive comparison of naive versus antigen-experienced cells was prevented by using unsorted PBMCs. Age advanced and TCR beta diversity per million T cells fell, roughly linearly.

CDR3 length: 14 residues. CDR1 is SGHRS, CDR2 YFSETQ, per germline. With 4 bases removed from V and 7 bases from J, the gap between germline ends came to 15 bases. The sample taken for sequencing was blood. The V gene is TRBV5-1, the J gene TRBJ2-1; D might be TRBD1 (5 bases). The TCR sequence derives from a middle-aged woman in good health. This chain's CDR3 is CASSSTPGPNEQFF. The CDR3 DNA is TGCGCCAGCAGCAGCACCCCAGGGCCGAATGAGCAGTTCTTC.